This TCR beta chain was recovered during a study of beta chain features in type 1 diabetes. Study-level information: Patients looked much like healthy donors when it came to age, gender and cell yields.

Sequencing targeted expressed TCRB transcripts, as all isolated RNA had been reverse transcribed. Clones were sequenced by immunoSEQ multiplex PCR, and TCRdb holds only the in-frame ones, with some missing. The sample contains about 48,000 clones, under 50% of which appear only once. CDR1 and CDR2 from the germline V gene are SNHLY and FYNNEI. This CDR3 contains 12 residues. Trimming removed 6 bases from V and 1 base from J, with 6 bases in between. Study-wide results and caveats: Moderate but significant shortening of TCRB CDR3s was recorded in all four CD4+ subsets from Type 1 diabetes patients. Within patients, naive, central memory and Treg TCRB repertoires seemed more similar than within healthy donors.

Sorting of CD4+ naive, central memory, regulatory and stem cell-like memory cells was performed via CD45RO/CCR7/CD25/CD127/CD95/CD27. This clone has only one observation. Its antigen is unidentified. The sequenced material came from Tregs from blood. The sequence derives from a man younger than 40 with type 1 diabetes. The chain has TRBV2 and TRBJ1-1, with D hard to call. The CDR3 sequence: CASRAGNTEAFF. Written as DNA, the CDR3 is TGTGCCAGCAGGGCAGGGAACACTGAAGCTTTCTTT.